Each of the 13 T cell receptor beta chains below was sequenced from the same sample in a study of shared clonotypes between healthy human individuals. TCRdb keeps only in-frame clones here, not all; method: immunoSEQ multiplex PCR. Counted here are around 1,000,000 clones, around three quarters occurring once; the ten biggest clones make up roughly 0.82%. Source material: memory CD4+ T cells from PBMCs. Described subset: CD45RA-negative fraction. Every receptor here comes from a young man in good health. Some clones in this sample may be carry-over from other donors' samples.

The genes are TRBV7-9 and TRBJ1-2; D is unresolved. The CDR3 sequence is 14 residues long. Trimming took 5 bases from V and 7 from J, leaving 17 bases between them. Per germline, CDR1 SEHNR and CDR2 FQNEAQ (reference sequence). CDR3: CASSPDTLQGGYTF. CDR3 nucleotide sequence: TGTGCCAGCAGCCCCGACACGTTACAAGGTGGCTACACCTTC.

The chain combines TRBV29-1 with TRBJ1-1; a possible D gene is TRBD1 (6 bases). The germline gives CDR1 SQVTM, CDR2 ANQGSEA. The CDR3 consists of 12 residues. Trimming took 7 bases from V and 1 from J, leaving 10 bases between them. The CDR3 coding sequence is TGCAGCGCCGAGGGACAGAACACTGAAGCTTTCTTT. Residues: CSAEGQNTEAFF.

Here the CDR3 DNA reads TGTGCCACCAGCCTACTAGCGGGGAGCACAGATACGCAGTATTTT. This gives the protein CATSLLAGSTDTQYF. J is TRBJ2-3 and V is TRBV15, with 10 bases aligning to TRBD2. The junction had 2 bases not matched to a gene; V was cut back by 5 bases and J by 0 bases. The CDR3 contains 15 residues. Germline assignment: CDR1 LNHNV and CDR2 YYDKDF (reference sequence).

This chain uses TRBV14 with TRBJ1-5; 12 positions match TRBD1. Trimming took 0 bases from V and 3 from J; bases not matched to a gene: 3. Germline V gene sequence: CDR1 SGHDN, CDR2 FVKESK. The CDR3 is 17 amino acids. CDR3 residues: CASSQDGDRGPNQPQHF. The DNA for the CDR3 is TGTGCCAGCAGCCAAGATGGGGACAGGGGGCCCAATCAGCCCCAGCATTTT.

This rearrangement joins TRBV30 to TRBJ1-1; possibly TRBD1 for D (5 bases). Looked up from germline, CDR1 is GTSNPN and CDR2 is SVGIG (reference sequence). The V and J ends lost 4 bases and 2 bases respectively, with 17 bases between them. The CDR3 runs to 15 residues. The CDR3 DNA reads TGTGCCTGGAAGGGCCACGGGGGATCTAACACTGAAGCTTTCTTT. This codes for CAWKGHGGSNTEAFF.

The chain recombines TRBV4-2 with TRBJ2-1; TRBD1 agrees at 11 bases. Germline CDR1 LGHNA, CDR2 YNFKEQ. The V segment lost 2 bases and the J segment 7 bases; nucleotides outside the gene matches: 10. The CDR3 runs 17 residues. The CDR3 nucleotides are TGTGCCAGCAGCCAAAAAGTAGGACAGGGGGCTTGGAATGAGCAGTTCTTC. It encodes CASSQKVGQGAWNEQFF.

The CDR3 DNA follows: TGTGCCAGCTCACAACGGCGAAACACCGGGGAGCTGTTTTTT. Residues: CASSQRRNTGELFF. The chain recombines TRBV18 with TRBJ2-2; D not certain. This CDR3 contains 14 residues. The V end was cut by 4 bases, the J end by 2 bases, with 8 bases between. The germline V gene has CDR1 KGHSH and CDR2 LQKENI. Combining the CDR3 with reference TRBV18 and TRBJ2-2 gives the whole variable domain NAGVMQNPRHLVRRRGQEARLRCSPMKGHSHVYWYRQLPEEGLKFMVYLQKENIIDESGMPKERFSAEFPKEGPSILRIQQVVRGDSAAYFCASSQRRNTGELFFGEGSRLTVL.

The chain is built from TRBV7-9 and TRBJ2-7; a weak D match, TRBD1 (5 bases). Deletions cut 0 bases from V and 6 bases from J, with 15 bases between. This CDR3 contains 15 residues. Germline loops: CDR1 SEHNR, CDR2 FQNEAQ (reference sequence). Here the CDR3 DNA reads TGTGCCAGCAGCTTAGCGGGTGCAGGGCTAGTCGAGCAGTACTTC. Translation gives CASSLAGAGLVEQYF.

The chain recombines TRBV19 with TRBJ1-1; D might be TRBD1 (6 bases). The CDR3 consists of 15 residues. CDR1 and CDR2 from the germline V gene are LNHDA and SQIVND (reference sequence). With 2 bases removed from V and 5 bases from J, the gap between germline ends came to 15 bases. CDR3 sequence (DNA): TGTGCCAGTAGTATAAGGAGCGGGGGGCATACTGAAGCTTTCTTT. Its protein product is CASSIRSGGHTEAFF.

This clone was seen just once. V gene TRBV28 combines with J gene TRBJ1-1; the match to TRBD1 covers 9 bases. The CDR3 contains 16 residues. The germline gives CDR1 MDHEN, CDR2 SYDVKM. Losses at the gene ends were 6 bases for V and 3 bases for J; bases not matched to a gene: 11. The chain's CDR3 is CASRLGQGRWDTEAFF. The CDR3 region has the DNA TGTGCCAGCAGACTCGGACAGGGGAGGTGGGACACTGAAGCTTTCTTT.

The V and J genes are TRBV10-1 and TRBJ1-4, with 8 bases aligning to TRBD1. The V segment lost 5 bases and the J segment 7 bases; nucleotides outside the gene matches: 9. The CDR3 has 15 amino acids. Germline V lookup: CDR1 WNHNN, CDR2 SYGVQD (reference sequence). In nucleotides, the CDR3 is TGCGCCAGCAGTTTGACACAGGGGGGGACTGAAAAACTGTTTTTT. Amino acids: CASSLTQGGTEKLFF.

The V and J genes are TRBV25-1 and TRBJ2-1; 8 bases agree with TRBD2. The trim removed 8 bases at V and 4 bases at J, leaving 13 bases unmatched. This CDR3 is 16 amino acids long. Germline-derived CDR1 and CDR2 are MGHDK and SYGVNS. The CDR3 sequence is CASSTRGGGPYNEQFF. CDR3 DNA sequence: TGTGCCAGCTCCACCCGGGGGGGAGGGCCATACAATGAGCAGTTCTTC.

The V call is TRBV6-1, the J call TRBJ1-3; perhaps TRBD1 as D (5 bases). The CDR3 sequence is 14 residues long. The ends were cut back, 5 bases at V and 4 bases at J, with 12 bases in the middle. Per the germline V gene, CDR1 is MNHNS and CDR2 is SASEGT. DNA of the CDR3: TGTGCCAGCAGTCTGGGGGTTTCAGGAAACACCATATATTTT. This sequence encodes CASSLGVSGNTIYF.